This T cell receptor beta chain was obtained from a study of blood T cell repertoires in COVID-19. The J segment lost 5 bases and the V segment lost 2 bases, leaving 11 bases of the junction unmatched. This CDR3 has 17 amino acids. Germline CDR1 MNHEY, CDR2 SMNVEV (reference sequence). Assay used: immunoSEQ multiplex PCR; TCRdb lists only in-frame clones, some missing. The sample contains fewer than 350,000 clones, around 85% of which appear only once. V is TRBV27 and J is TRBJ1-4; TRBD1 matches 7 bases. The TCR originated in a woman between 25 and 40 years old who had recovered from COVID-19. Sequencing was done on a sample of peripheral blood. CDR3 loop: CASSLEGQWKANEKLFF. Written as DNA, the CDR3 is TGTGCCAGCAGTTTAGAGGGACAGTGGAAAGCAAATGAAAAACTGTTTTTT.